This T cell receptor beta chain was sequenced in a study of cytomegalovirus exposure and HLA in healthy donors (dated by TCRdb to about 2017). About the full investigation: According to a later analysis, the roughly 130 validation repertoires were produced on the same platform as the 666 repertoires of the first cohort. A separate validation cohort of roughly 130 different subjects was used in addition to the approximately 700-subject first cohort. High-throughput TCR immunosequencing, statistical association of individual TCRs with disease status, and machine learning were combined to predict cytomegalovirus infection status. The study was designed to test whether signatures of past pathogen exposure could be identified by cataloging public T cell receptors.

The CDR3, cysteine through phenylalanine, is 12 amino acids long. The read is trimmed to its CDR3 DNA, 36 bases read in frame from base 1. CDR1 SQVTM and CDR2 ANQGSEA are derived from the germline V gene. The trim is 2 bases for V and 2 bases for J, with a gap of 6 bases between the germline ends. The donors belonged to the validation cohort of over a hundred subjects, which was separate from the approximately 680-subject first cohort. A note on this clone: Its antigen is currently not known. One base away there is no much larger clone; base qualities are not given.

The library came from the immunoSEQ multiplex PCR assay. As for the original processing: A statistical classification framework was developed to diagnose cytomegalovirus status using the catalog of TCR beta chain sequences. In TCRdb, the immuneACCESS table is reduced to in-frame sequences with V and J assigned. These tables do not hold every clone; where another copy was compared, an unresolved V gene accounts for under half, and the others remain unexplained. V, J and clone size are taken as reported in that table, and D and trimming were inferred from the DNA itself. The sample yields 150,000 to 200,000 clones; about three quarters were counted once. The top ten constitute 0.95% to 1.5% of the sample. What the authors observed across the whole study: Most TCR sequences were observed very rarely across donors, whereas some public TCRs were present in many individuals. In the study, around 150 TCR beta chains were listed as associated with cytomegalovirus. In both the original and validation cohorts, the classifier was reported to diagnose cytomegalovirus status with high specificity and sensitivity. A few of the identified cytomegalovirus-associated TCR beta chains were confirmed in vitro to be specific for cytomegalovirus antigens. In a later analysis, TCRs clustered in the first cohort were found to also tend to co-occur in the approximately 120 validation repertoires, with 94% of cluster scores above 0. A later analysis lacked HLA typing for the validation cohort, so it scored co-occurrence in that cohort across all 110 or so repertoires. The authors suggested that the approach could potentially be generalized to other disease states and immunological phenotypes.

Specimen: PBMCs. The clonotype was recovered from a woman in her twenties or thirties in good health and CMV-seronegative. The chain links TRBV29-1 with TRBJ1-2; the D gene lacks a confident call. The DNA is TGCAGCGTTGAAACGGGGAACTATGGCTACACCTTC. This gives the protein CSVETGNYGYTF.